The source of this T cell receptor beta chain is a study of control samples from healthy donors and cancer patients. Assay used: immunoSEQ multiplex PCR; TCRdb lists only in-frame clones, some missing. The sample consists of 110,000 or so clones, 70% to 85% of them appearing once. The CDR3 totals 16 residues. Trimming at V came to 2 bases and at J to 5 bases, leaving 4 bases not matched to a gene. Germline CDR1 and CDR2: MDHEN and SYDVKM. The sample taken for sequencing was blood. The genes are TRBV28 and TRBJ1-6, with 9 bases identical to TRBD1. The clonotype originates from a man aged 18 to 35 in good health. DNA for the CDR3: TGTGCCAGCAGTTTAATCCGGACAGGGGATAATTCACCCCTCCACTTT. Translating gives CASSLIRTGDNSPLHF.